A single sample is the source of the 22 T cell receptor beta chains below, sequenced in a study of blood T cell repertoires in COVID-19 (dated by TCRdb to about 2020). The library was prepared using the immunoSEQ multiplex PCR assay. TCRdb's version of the immuneACCESS table is confined to in-frame rearrangements and falls short of the full clone set. An unresolved V gene accounts for under half of the shortfall where checked; the remainder is of unknown origin. This sample comprises about 190,000 clones, approximately 85% of them detected only once. The ten largest clones add up to 4.5% to 6% of the sample. Source material: peripheral blood. These receptor sequences come from a woman between 70 and 85 years old with active or convalescent COVID-19.

The chain couples TRBV7-2 to TRBJ1-5; TRBD1 aligns across 9 bases. Per the germline V gene, CDR1 is SGHTA and CDR2 is FQGNSA. V lost 1 base and J lost 2; bases outside the gene matches: 9. This CDR3 has 18 residues. Here the CDR3 reads CASSLGGQGRRGNQPQHF. The DNA for the CDR3 is TGTGCCAGCAGCTTAGGAGGACAGGGGAGACGGGGCAATCAGCCCCAGCATTTT.

This clone was counted at least ten times. The chain uses TRBV5-6 and TRBJ2-5; 9 nucleotides align to TRBD1. Trimming took 2 bases from V and 5 from J; bases not matched to a gene: 4. CDR1 is SGHDT and CDR2 is YYEEEE in the germline V gene. The CDR3 has 14 amino acids. The CDR3 is CASSLGQGWETQYF. The CDR3 region has the DNA TGTGCCAGCAGCTTAGGACAGGGGTGGGAGACCCAGTACTTC.

The chain combines TRBV5-1 with TRBJ2-7, with 11 bases aligning to TRBD1. The CDR3 consists of 15 residues. Looked up from germline, CDR1 is SGHRS and CDR2 is YFSETQ. With V trimmed by 3 bases and J by 4 bases, 6 bases remained unmatched. CDR3 coding DNA: TGCGCCAGCAGCTCCGGGACAGGGGGTCGGTACGAGCAGTACTTC. Its translation is CASSSGTGGRYEQYF.

The chain uses TRBV6-6 and TRBJ1-5, with D perhaps matching TRBD1 (6 bases). Germline CDR1 is MNHNY and CDR2 is SVGAGI (reference sequence). With 0 bases removed from V and 5 bases from J, the gap between germline ends came to 8 bases. The CDR3 has 14 residues. DNA for the CDR3: TGTGCCAGCAGTTACTCTACAGGGCATCAGCCCCAGCATTTT. This sequence encodes CASSYSTGHQPQHF.

This chain uses TRBV5-8 with TRBJ1-1; 8 nucleotides agree with TRBD1. This CDR3 is 16 amino acids long. Looked up from germline, CDR1 is SGHTS and CDR2 is YDEGEE. Germline trimming cut 5 bases from V and 0 bases from J; bases unmatched to any gene: 9. The CDR3 spells CASRTRSGGMNTEAFF. CDR3 nucleotides: TGTGCCAGCAGAACACGATCAGGGGGCATGAACACTGAAGCTTTCTTT.

This sequence joins TRBV28 and TRBJ2-7, with 7 positions matching TRBD1. The CDR3 covers 16 residues. From germline, CDR1 is MDHEN and CDR2 SYDVKM. V trimming: 3 bases; J trimming: 0 bases; junction bases outside the gene matches: 8. CDR3 amino acids: CASSLDRRTPSYEQYF. CDR3 nucleotide sequence: TGTGCCAGCAGTTTGGACAGGCGGACTCCCTCCTACGAGCAGTACTTC.

The genes are TRBV28 and TRBJ1-4, with 10 bases aligning to TRBD1. V dropped 6 bases and J dropped 11; count of bases not matched to a gene: 9. This CDR3 is 14 amino acids long. CDR1 is MDHEN, CDR2 SYDVKM, per germline. CDR3 sequence: CASRTPGQGRKLFF. The CDR3 DNA is TGTGCCAGCAGGACACCGGGACAGGGGAGGAAACTGTTTTTT.

The chain is built from TRBV27 and TRBJ2-2; D is possibly TRBD2 (7 bases). CDR3 length equals 15 residues. V gave up 3 bases and J gave up 5 bases, with 13 bases separating them. Germline V gives CDR1 MNHEY, CDR2 SMNVEV (reference sequence). CDR3 amino acids: CASSFARGGTGELFF. CDR3 bases: TGTGCCAGCAGTTTCGCCAGGGGAGGGACCGGGGAGCTGTTTTTT.

The chain carries TRBV28 and TRBJ2-3; TRBD1 is a possible D gene (6 bases). CDR1 and CDR2 from the germline V gene are MDHEN and SYDVKM. The CDR3 extends over 17 amino acids. V dropped 1 base and J dropped 2 bases, with 16 bases sitting between them. CDR3 in amino acids: CASSLYRANLLTDTQYF. DNA for the CDR3: TGTGCCAGCAGTTTATACAGGGCGAACCTCCTCACAGATACGCAGTATTTT.

The rearrangement joins TRBV5-1 to TRBJ1-2; 7 nucleotides match TRBD1. Germline loops: CDR1 SGHRS, CDR2 YFSETQ. V was clipped by 1 base and J by 1 base; unmatched bases: 7. There are 16 residues in the CDR3. Written as DNA, the CDR3 is TGCGCCAGCAGCTTGTCACAGGGGATTAATAACTATGGCTACACCTTC. It is translated as CASSLSQGINNYGYTF.

The chain is built from TRBV30 and TRBJ2-2; the match to TRBD1 covers 8 bases. With 0 bases clipped from V and 3 bases from J, the junction kept 0 bases outside the gene matches. The CDR3 covers 14 residues. Germline V gene sequence: CDR1 GTSNPN, CDR2 SVGIG (reference sequence). CDR3 sequence: CAWSVQGDTGELFF. In DNA, the CDR3 is TGTGCCTGGAGTGTACAGGGGGACACCGGGGAGCTGTTTTTT.

The chain links TRBV5-1 to TRBJ2-1; 9 nucleotides align to TRBD1. With V trimmed by 2 bases and J by 6 bases, 6 bases remained unmatched. The CDR3 is 15 residues long. Germline assignment: CDR1 SGHRS and CDR2 YFSETQ. The CDR3 loop reads CASSFRDRVFNEQFF. CDR3 nucleotide sequence: TGCGCCAGCAGCTTCCGGGACAGGGTCTTCAATGAGCAGTTCTTC.

This chain connects TRBV7-2 to TRBJ1-1; maybe TRBD1 (5 bases). The length of the CDR3 is 14 residues. Germline V lookup: CDR1 SGHTA, CDR2 FQGNSA. V lost 6 bases, J lost 4 bases, and 15 bases lay in between. The CDR3: CASRFTAGGTEAFF. Here the CDR3 DNA reads TGTGCCAGCAGGTTCACCGCGGGGGGCACTGAAGCTTTCTTT.

The rearrangement uses TRBV9 and TRBJ1-6, with TRBD1 identical over 8 bases. The trim removed 0 bases at V and 10 bases at J, leaving 3 bases unmatched. The CDR3 runs 14 residues. CDR1 is SGDLS, CDR2 YYNGEE, per germline. CDR3 in amino acids: CASSVAQGDSPLHF. The CDR3 region has the DNA TGTGCCAGCAGCGTAGCACAGGGGGACTCACCCCTCCACTTT.

The rearrangement uses TRBV19 and TRBJ1-2; 7 bases line up with TRBD1. The CDR3 is 14 residues long. Germline V CDR1 and CDR2: LNHDA, SQIVND (reference sequence). The V segment lost 7 bases and the J segment 2 bases; nucleotides outside the gene matches: 7. The CDR3 region is CASNPQGFNYGYTF. DNA of the CDR3: TGTGCCAGTAATCCACAGGGGTTCAACTATGGCTACACCTTC.

The rearrangement uses TRBV12-3 or TRBV12-4 and TRBJ2-1; D is undetermined. V was trimmed by 5 bases and J by 3 bases, leaving 5 bases between them. This CDR3 spans 12 amino acids. CDR3 in DNA: TGTGCCAGCAGTCCGGTCTACAATGAGCAGTTCTTC. Translation gives CASSPVYNEQFF.

The chain is built from TRBV6-6 and TRBJ1-1; TRBD1 matches 12 bases. CDR1 and CDR2 from the germline V gene are MNHNY and SVGAGI (reference sequence). CDR3 length: 14 residues. Trimming at V came to 6 bases and at J to 4 bases, leaving 3 bases not matched to a gene. CDR3 sequence (DNA): TGTGCCAGCAGGGGACAGGGGGCGGGCACTGAAGCTTTCTTT. It encodes CASRGQGAGTEAFF.

The gene calls are TRBV3-1 (or the pseudogene TRBV3-2) and TRBJ1-4; 8 nucleotides align to TRBD1. The V gene end was trimmed by 1 base and the J gene end by 7 bases; junction bases not matched to a gene: 8. The CDR3 consists of 16 residues. Germline V gene lookup returns CDR1 LGHDT and CDR2 YNNKEL (reference sequence). CDR3 sequence: CASSQAGQGLGEKLFF. In DNA form, the CDR3 reads TGTGCCAGCAGCCAAGCAGGACAGGGCCTCGGTGAAAAACTGTTTTTT.

The gene calls are TRBV7-3 and TRBJ2-2, with 12 positions matching TRBD1. The ends lost 4 bases at V and 9 bases at J; junction bases unmatched: 9. Germline values: CDR1 SGHTA, CDR2 FQGTGA. The CDR3 totals 16 residues. The CDR3 DNA reads as TGTGCCAGCAGCTCCGAGTTGGGACAGGGGGCGAGGGAGCTGTTTTTT. It codes for CASSSELGQGARELFF.

This chain uses TRBV5-6 with TRBJ2-4; TRBD2 might be the D (7 bases). Trimming took 4 bases from V and 7 from J, leaving 15 bases between them. Per germline, CDR1 SGHDT and CDR2 YYEEEE. CDR3 length: 14 amino acids. The CDR3 sequence is CASSVGGRRNIQYF. The CDR3, as DNA: TGTGCCAGCAGCGTCGGGGGGCGTAGGAACATTCAGTACTTC.

This sequence joins TRBV6-5 and TRBJ2-1, with D possibly TRBD2 on 6 matching bases. CDR3 size: 16 residues. Germline lookup yields CDR1 MNHEY and CDR2 SVGAGI. V lost 2 bases and J lost 0, with 11 bases in between. The CDR3 loop reads CASSYIIGSSYNEQFF. The CDR3 DNA follows: TGTGCCAGCAGTTACATCATCGGGAGCTCCTACAATGAGCAGTTCTTC.

The chain couples TRBV27 to TRBJ2-1; TRBD1 is a possible D gene (5 bases). The CDR3 runs to 15 residues. The V gene's germline CDR1 is MNHEY and CDR2 SMNVEV (reference sequence). The germline V and J ends were trimmed by 7 bases and 0 bases, with 13 bases remaining between them. CDR3 DNA sequence: TGTGCCAGCAATGGGGCCGGCAACTCCTACAATGAGCAGTTCTTC. Translating it yields CASNGAGNSYNEQFF.